This passage covers 21 T cell receptor beta chains from one sample sequenced in a study of immune characterization of retroperitoneal liposarcoma. TCRdb independently ran MiXCR on the PCR reads; one entry per CDR3 protein. The sample yields approximately 4,400 distinct CDR3 sequences, roughly 35% seen once. The sequenced sample consisted of tumor tissue. The receptors stem from a male donor with retroperitoneal liposarcoma.

This clonotype was seen a few times. V and J are TRBV6-1 and TRBJ2-1; D gene unclear. CDR1 is MNHNS, CDR2 SASEGT, per germline. This CDR3 is built from 12 residues. V lost 2 bases and J lost 10, with 9 bases in between. The DNA for the CDR3 is TGTGCCAGCAGTGAATTAAGCTACGAGCAGTTCTTC. It specifies CASSELSYEQFF.

This chain connects TRBV5-1 to TRBJ2-1; a possible D gene is TRBD2 (6 bases). Germline assignment: CDR1 SGHRS and CDR2 YFSETQ. The CDR3 runs 16 residues. V lost 0 bases and J lost 9, with 19 bases in between. The CDR3 here is CASSLGNVGSVGEQFF. The CDR3 DNA reads as TGCGCCAGCAGCTTGGGTAACGTCGGGAGCGTCGGTGAGCAGTTCTTC.

The chain carries TRBV6-1 and TRBJ2-2; D unclear. CDR3 length equals 13 residues. Trimming took 4 bases from V and 7 from J, leaving 10 bases between them. Germline CDR1 reads MNHNS; CDR2 reads SASEGT. For the CDR3, the DNA is TGTGCCAGCAGTGCGGCGTACGGCGGGGAGCTGTTTTTT. Translation gives CASSAAYGGELFF.

Ten or more counts support this clonotype. The V gene is TRBV7-2, the J gene TRBJ2-5, with D unclear. The V gene lost 7 bases and the J gene lost 1 base, with 13 bases spanning the gap. Per germline, CDR1 SGHTA and CDR2 FQGNSA. The CDR3 extends over 14 amino acids. For the CDR3, the DNA is TGTGCCAGCAACCTGCTCAGCTCCCAAGAGACCCAGTACTTC. Its translation: CASNLLSSQETQYF.

This chain uses TRBV7-2 with TRBJ2-7; 10 nucleotides agree with TRBD2. Germline trimming cut 2 bases from V and 2 bases from J; bases unmatched to any gene: 0. The length of the CDR3 is 14 residues. Germline V gene lookup returns CDR1 SGHTA and CDR2 FQGNSA. This chain's CDR3 is CASSLLAGAYEQYF. The CDR3 nucleotides read TGTGCCAGCAGCTTACTAGCGGGGGCCTACGAGCAGTACTTC.

The chain uses TRBV6-5 and TRBJ2-4; 7 bases fit TRBD2. V gave up 5 bases and J gave up 1 base; unmatched junction bases: 5. CDR3 length: 15 amino acids. Germline V gene lookup returns CDR1 MNHEY and CDR2 SVGAGI. The DNA of the CDR3 is TGTGCCAGCAGTCGGGGGGAATCCGCCAAAAACATTCAGTACTTC. Translating it yields CASSRGESAKNIQYF.

The table lists this clonotype with a count of one. The V call is TRBV11-3, the J call TRBJ2-1; D is unclear. CDR1 is SGHNT, CDR2 YENEEA, per germline. This CDR3 spans 12 amino acids. Trimming cost V 1 base and J 10 bases, with 8 bases left between them. CDR3 in amino acids: CASSLGPYEQFF. The CDR3 nucleotides are TGTGCCAGCAGCTTAGGGCCTTACGAGCAGTTCTTC.

This chain links TRBV6-5 with TRBJ2-3; 7 nucleotides align to TRBD2. V shed 5 bases and J 2 bases; nucleotides not matched to a gene: 7. Germline V gives CDR1 MNHEY, CDR2 SVGAGI. The CDR3 is 15 amino acids. CDR3 DNA: TGTGCCAGCAGTCGACTAGCCCTAAACACAGATACGCAGTATTTT. Amino acid sequence: CASSRLALNTDTQYF.

The chain combines TRBV27 with TRBJ2-2; a weak D match, TRBD1 (6 bases). The CDR3 is 15 amino acids. Trimming took 2 bases from V and 3 from J, leaving 10 bases between them. The germline gives CDR1 MNHEY, CDR2 SMNVEV (reference sequence). CDR3 loop: CASSLSRGYTGELFF. The CDR3 DNA follows: TGTGCCAGCAGTTTAAGCAGGGGATACACCGGGGAGCTGTTTTTT.

The chain links TRBV6-8 to TRBJ2-1; 7 nucleotides line up with TRBD1. The J call is doubtful: the DNA matches TRBJ2-7 better. The CDR3 runs 15 residues. The V gene's germline CDR1 is MNHGY and CDR2 SAAAGT. CDR3 bases: TGTGCCAGCAGTTACTCGTGGACAGGTGCCTACGAGCAGTACTTC. Its translation is CASSYSWTGAYEQYF.

The rearrangement joins TRBV6-4 to TRBJ2-2; D is unclear. The germline gives CDR1 MRHNA, CDR2 SNTAGT. The CDR3 covers 13 residues. V was shortened by 4 bases and J by 4 bases, with 7 bases between the two germline ends. This CDR3 reads CASSALGTGELFF. The CDR3 nucleotides read TGTGCCAGCAGTGCCTTAGGCACCGGGGAGCTGTTTTTT.

This clonotype is categorized as medium-sized. The chain recombines TRBV7-9 with TRBJ1-1, with 8 nucleotides matching TRBD1. Trimming removed 2 bases from V and 4 bases from J; junction bases left unmatched: 6. CDR1 and CDR2 from the germline V gene are SEHNR and FQNEAQ (reference sequence). This CDR3 region has 15 residues. The chain's CDR3 is CASSLQGAKGTEAFF. The CDR3 DNA is TGTGCCAGCAGCTTACAGGGGGCGAAGGGCACTGAAGCTTTCTTT.

This sequence joins TRBV28 and TRBJ2-4; 10 bases are shared with TRBD2. Gene TRBJ2-5 matches the end of the DNA better, so the J call may be wrong. The CDR3 extends over 16 amino acids. In germline, CDR1 is MDHEN, CDR2 SYDVKM. The CDR3 spells CASSFGLAVLQKTQYF. In DNA, the CDR3 is TGTGCCAGCAGTTTTGGACTAGCGGTCCTCCAGAAGACCCAGTACTTC.

Only one count was recorded for this clonotype. The chain employs TRBV27 and TRBJ2-1; 7 bases fit TRBD1. CDR3 size: 16 residues. V gave up 4 bases and J gave up 0 bases; unmatched junction bases: 6. Germline CDR1 MNHEY, CDR2 SMNVEV (reference sequence). CDR3 sequence reads: CASSSRGRTSYNEQFF. The CDR3 region has the DNA TGTGCCAGCAGTTCCAGGGGGAGAACCTCCTACAATGAGCAGTTCTTC.

This clonotype is categorized as large. V is TRBV6-1 and J is TRBJ1-1, with unresolved D. Deletions cut 3 bases from V and 5 bases from J, with 22 bases between. The germline V gene encodes CDR1 MNHNS and CDR2 SASEGT. The CDR3 length is 17 residues. The CDR3 DNA reads as TGTGCCAGCAGTGAGTCCGCGGTTTTGGGCTTGTCAACTGAAGCTTTCTTT. Its translation: CASSESAVLGLSTEAFF.

The chain is built from TRBV7-4 and TRBJ2-3, with 8 bases aligning to TRBD2. Gene TRBJ2-5 matches the end of the DNA better, so the J call may be wrong. The CDR3 totals 17 residues. CDR1 SGHVT and CDR2 SQSDAQ come from the germline V gene. The DNA of the CDR3 is TGTGCCAGCAGCTTCGGACGGGGGGCGGGAGGTCGGGAGACCCAGTACTTC. The encoded protein is CASSFGRGAGGRETQYF.

This clonotype rates as large. The chain links TRBV7-2 to TRBJ2-2, with 8 bases matching TRBD1. CDR3 length: 16 amino acids. CDR1 SGHTA and CDR2 FQGNSA come from the germline V gene. J was trimmed by 8 bases and V by 1 base; bases with no gene match: 9. The CDR3 region has the DNA TGTGCCAGCAGCTTAGAACTCAGGGGGCTATCGGGGGAGCTGTTTTTT. Protein sequence: CASSLELRGLSGELFF.

This rearrangement joins TRBV6-4 to TRBJ1-5; D is perhaps TRBD1 (5 bases). This CDR3 contains 18 residues. In germline, CDR1 is MRHNA, CDR2 SNTAGT. V was shortened by 4 bases and J by 1 base, with 20 bases between the two germline ends. The chain's CDR3 is CASSGPSWGEKSNQPQHF. The CDR3 bases are TGTGCCAGCAGTGGCCCTTCATGGGGGGAGAAAAGCAATCAGCCCCAGCATTTT.

This clonotype has at least ten counts. The chain couples TRBV10-3 to TRBJ1-5, with unresolved D. Germline CDR1 and CDR2: ENHRY and SYGVKD. V was clipped by 2 bases and J by 5 bases, with 10 bases between them. The CDR3 contains 14 residues. The CDR3 coding sequence is TGTGCCATCAGTGAGCCTCAGAACGATCAGCCCCAGCATTTT. Translated, it gives CAISEPQNDQPQHF.

This clonotype is termed medium-sized. The rearrangement joins TRBV6-1 to TRBJ1-4; TRBD1 matches at 7 bases. Germline CDR1 reads MNHNS; CDR2 reads SASEGT. V shed 4 bases and J 5 bases; nucleotides not matched to a gene: 7. The CDR3 spans 15 residues. CDR3 protein: CASSGRTGANEKLFF. The CDR3 nucleotides read TGTGCCAGCAGTGGACGTACAGGGGCAAATGAAAAACTGTTTTTT.

In nucleotides, the CDR3 is TGTGCCAGCAGCAACAGGGGGTGGAGGGAGCAGTACTTC. It specifies CASSNRGWREQYF. V usage is TRBV5-4 and J usage is TRBJ2-4, with TRBD1 matching over 8 bases. The CDR3 consists of 13 residues. The germline gives CDR1 SGHNT, CDR2 YYREEE (reference sequence). Unmatched junction bases numbered 10, after V lost 4 bases and J lost 13 bases.